The entry that follows covers one TCR beta chain sequence. The sample comes from a study of CD8 T cells in Susac syndrome. Random hexamers served to reverse transcribe roughly 0.5 to 1 ug RNA. Each CDR3 protein is one row after TCRdb ran MiXCR on the immunoSEQ multiplex PCR reads. Of approximately 150,000 distinct CDR3 sequences listed, more than 90% are singletons. The clonotype was recovered from a human donor with Susac syndrome. The sequencing sample was made of CD4+ T cells from PBMCs.

CDR3 sequence: CSAREGQEYNEQFF. As DNA, the CDR3 is TGCAGTGCTAGAGAGGGACAGGAATACAATGAGCAGTTCTTC. The chain is built from TRBV20-1 and TRBJ2-1; 8 bases are a match to TRBD1. V lost 0 bases, J lost 4 bases, and 2 bases stayed unmatched. Germline assignment: CDR1 DFQATT and CDR2 SNEGSKA (reference sequence). There are 14 residues in the CDR3.